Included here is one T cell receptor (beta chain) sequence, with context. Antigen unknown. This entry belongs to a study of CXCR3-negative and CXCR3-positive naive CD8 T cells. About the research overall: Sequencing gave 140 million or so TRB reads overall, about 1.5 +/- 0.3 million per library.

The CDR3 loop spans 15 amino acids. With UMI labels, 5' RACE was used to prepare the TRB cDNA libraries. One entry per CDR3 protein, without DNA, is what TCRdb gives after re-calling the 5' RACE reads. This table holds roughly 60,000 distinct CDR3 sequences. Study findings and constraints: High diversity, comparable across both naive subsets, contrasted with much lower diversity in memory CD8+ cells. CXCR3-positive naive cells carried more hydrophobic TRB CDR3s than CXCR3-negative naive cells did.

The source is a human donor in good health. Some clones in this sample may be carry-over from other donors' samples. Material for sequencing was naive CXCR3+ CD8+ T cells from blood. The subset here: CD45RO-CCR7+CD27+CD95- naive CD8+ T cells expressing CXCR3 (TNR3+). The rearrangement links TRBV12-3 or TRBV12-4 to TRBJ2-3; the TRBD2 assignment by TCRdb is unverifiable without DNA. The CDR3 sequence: CASRWTSGGSDTQYF.